The 20 T cell receptor beta chains presented below share a single source sample, sequenced in a study of early T cells in non-severe SARS-CoV-2 infection. TCRdb used MiXCR to reprocess the 5' RACE reads, holding one entry per CDR3 protein. This table holds 75,000 or so distinct CDR3 sequences, around 14% found once. Sequencing used whole blood. The receptors come from an adult who was a healthcare worker with PCR-confirmed SARS-CoV-2 infection or an uninfected control (not recorded which).

This clonotype was found many times. The chain carries TRBV6-2 or TRBV6-3 and TRBJ1-2; D gene uncertain. The CDR3 contains 15 residues. Looked up from germline, CDR1 is MNHEY and CDR2 is SVGEGT. The V end lost 0 bases, the J end lost 8 bases, and 16 bases lay between the germline ends. CDR3 bases: TGTGCCAGCAGTTACTCCCCCGACAAGTTGGAAGGCTACACCTTC. Translating it yields CASSYSPDKLEGYTF.

V and J are TRBV29-1 and TRBJ1-2; D is undetermined. There are 14 residues in the CDR3. V lost 6 bases and J lost 0, with 14 bases in between. Germline CDR1 is SQVTM and CDR2 is ANQGSEA. The CDR3 is CSVDNWESNYGYTF. CDR3 nucleotide sequence: TGCAGCGTCGACAACTGGGAATCTAACTATGGCTACACCTTC.

This clonotype has a count of ten or more. The chain is built from TRBV19 and TRBJ1-5; D is perhaps TRBD1 (6 bases). The germline gives CDR1 LNHDA, CDR2 SQIVND (reference sequence). The CDR3 has 14 residues. Trimming shortened V by 7 bases and J by 4 bases, and 14 bases separated the two germline ends. The chain's CDR3 is CASTLTGSNQPQHF. CDR3 nucleotide sequence: TGTGCCAGTACCCTCACAGGGTCAAATCAGCCCCAGCATTTT. The whole variable domain, remainder taken from reference TRBV19 and TRBJ1-5, is DGGITQSPKYLFRKEGQNVTLSCEQNLNHDAMYWYRQDPGQGLRLIYYSQIVNDFQKGDIAEGYSVSREKKESFPLTVTSAQKNPTAFYLCASTLTGSNQPQHFGDGTRLSIL.

In this sample, this clonotype turned up many times. J is TRBJ2-7 and V is TRBV6-5; 8 bases agree with TRBD1. The germline V gene has CDR1 MNHEY and CDR2 SVGAGI. With 5 bases clipped from V and 12 bases from J, the junction kept 12 bases outside the gene matches. This CDR3 comprises 13 residues. This CDR3 reads CASSPGQGTPVYF. CDR3 bases: TGTGCCAGCAGTCCCGGACAGGGCACTCCAGTGTACTTC.

In its sample, this clonotype was seen a few times. The chain carries TRBV30 and TRBJ2-6, with D tentatively TRBD1 (8 bases). The CDR3 sequence is 15 residues long. Per the germline V gene, CDR1 is GTSNPN and CDR2 is SVGIG (reference sequence). CDR3 nucleotides: TGTGCTCAAGGACAGGGAGGGTCTGGGGCCAACGTCCTGACTTTC. It is translated as CAQGQGGSGANVLTF.

The chain combines TRBV6-2 or TRBV6-3 with TRBJ1-2; no clear D gene. The V gene's germline CDR1 is MNHEY and CDR2 SVGEGT. The CDR3 runs 14 residues. V dropped 1 base and J dropped 2 bases, with 8 bases sitting between them. The CDR3 DNA reads as TGTGCCAGCAGTTACTTCAAGAGAAACTATGGCTACACCTTC. Encoded protein: CASSYFKRNYGYTF.

This clonotype has only a few counts. The gene calls are TRBV20-1 and TRBJ2-3; D gene unclear. Germline CDR1 reads DFQATT; CDR2 reads SNEGSKA (reference sequence). CDR3 length: 15 amino acids. The V end was cut by 2 bases, the J end by 4 bases, with 16 bases between. The CDR3 region has the DNA TGCAGTGCTAGAAGTCATCTGGCGGCTTCAGATACGCAGTATTTT. Its protein is CSARSHLAASDTQYF.

This clonotype was detected only a few times. This chain connects TRBV4-1 to TRBJ2-1; D gene unclear. Germline V lookup: CDR1 MGHRA, CDR2 YSYEKL. This CDR3 has 16 amino acids. Trimming pared 3 bases from V and 5 bases from J, leaving 17 bases between. The CDR3 nucleotides read TGCGCCAGCAGCCATCCAACGGCCCCGACACACAATGAGCAGTTCTTC. Its translation is CASSHPTAPTHNEQFF.

This clonotype was observed a few times. V and J are TRBV30 and TRBJ2-3; tentative D call: TRBD2 (6 bases). The germline V gene has CDR1 GTSNPN and CDR2 SVGIG (reference sequence). V lost 2 bases and J lost 2, with 14 bases in between. There are 15 residues in the CDR3. The CDR3 region is CAWSIGSGHTDTQYF. The CDR3 region has the DNA TGTGCCTGGAGTATAGGTAGCGGTCACACAGATACGCAGTATTTT.

This chain connects TRBV5-4 to TRBJ2-1; D remains unclear. The germline CDR1 and CDR2 sequences are SGHNT and YYREEE (reference sequence). This CDR3 comprises 13 residues. Trimming stripped 4 bases from V and 8 bases from J, with 13 bases between. CDR3 residues: CASSRFAADEQFF. For the CDR3, the DNA is TGTGCCAGCAGCCGCTTTGCGGCGGATGAGCAGTTCTTC.

This chain links TRBV4-1 with TRBJ1-2; D uncertain. The CDR3 is 15 residues long. Per germline, CDR1 MGHRA and CDR2 YSYEKL. Between the trimmed V and J ends, which lost 1 base and 6 bases, there was a span of 15 bases. In DNA form, the CDR3 reads TGCGCCAGCAGCCAAGGGCCAGGACGAGCGGATGGCTACACCTTC. Its protein product is CASSQGPGRADGYTF.

The chain uses TRBV28 and TRBJ2-5, with D perhaps matching TRBD1 (6 bases). This CDR3 is 14 amino acids long. The germline V and J ends were trimmed by 3 bases and 2 bases, with 10 bases remaining between them. Germline values: CDR1 MDHEN, CDR2 SYDVKM. The CDR3 sequence is CASSLPDRQETQYF. The CDR3 bases are TGTGCCAGCAGTTTGCCGGACAGACAAGAGACCCAGTACTTC.

This clonotype was observed many times. The V call is TRBV11-2, the J call TRBJ1-1, with a possible D match to TRBD1 (5 bases). CDR1 is SGHAT and CDR2 is FQNNGV in the germline V gene. V was cut by 4 bases and J by 6 bases, with 18 bases left in between. The CDR3 has 15 residues. CDR3 residues: CASSSRFAGYAEAFF. DNA of the CDR3: TGTGCCAGCAGCTCACGATTCGCAGGGTACGCTGAAGCTTTCTTT.

In this sample, this clonotype turned up a few times. V usage is TRBV7-2 and J usage is TRBJ1-5; possibly TRBD1 for D (6 bases). The germline gives CDR1 SGHTA, CDR2 FQGNSA. This CDR3 contains 13 residues. Trimming removed 5 bases at V and 6 bases at J, with 11 bases between. DNA for the CDR3: TGTGCCAGCAGCAGTAACAGGGTTCAGCCCCAGCATTTT. Residues: CASSSNRVQPQHF.

This clonotype was recorded a few times. The J gene is TRBJ2-3, the V gene TRBV5-4; no reliable D call. V was shortened by 0 bases and J by 0 bases, with 8 bases between the two germline ends. In germline, CDR1 is SGHNT, CDR2 YYREEE (reference sequence). The CDR3 loop spans 15 amino acids. Here the CDR3 DNA reads TGTGCCAGCAGCTTGGGATCGTTTAGCACAGATACGCAGTATTTT. Translation: CASSLGSFSTDTQYF.

In this sample, this clonotype turned up many times. The chain has TRBV6-2 or TRBV6-3 and TRBJ1-1, with a weak D call TRBD1 (5 bases). The CDR3 contains 13 residues. The V gene's germline CDR1 is MNHEY and CDR2 SVGEGT. Trimming took 7 bases from V and 2 from J, leaving 11 bases between them. The CDR3 loop is CASNLQVNTEAFF. The CDR3 DNA reads as TGTGCCAGCAACTTACAGGTTAACACTGAAGCTTTCTTT.

The rearrangement uses TRBV12-3 or TRBV12-4 and TRBJ1-1, with D unresolved. The CDR3 has 13 residues. Trimming cost V 3 bases and J 3 bases, with 8 bases left between them. The CDR3 DNA sequence: TGTGCCAGCAGTTTCCGGGAGGACACTGAAGCTTTCTTT. It yields the protein CASSFREDTEAFF.

The chain combines TRBV12-3 or TRBV12-4 with TRBJ1-2, with D hard to call. The CDR3 extends over 13 amino acids. V was pared by 6 bases and J by 4 bases, with 12 bases between. The CDR3 DNA reads as TGTGCCAGCAGCCACACACGGACCTATGGCTACACCTTC. It translates to CASSHTRTYGYTF.

This chain joins TRBV7-2 and TRBJ1-1; D is ambiguous. The CDR3 runs to 13 residues. The V and J ends lost 1 base and 3 bases respectively, with 6 bases between them. Germline V CDR1 and CDR2: SGHTA, FQGNSA. The CDR3 region has the DNA TGTGCCAGCAGCTTAGGCTGGGACACTGAAGCTTTCTTT. Translating it yields CASSLGWDTEAFF.

This clonotype was seen ten or more times. V is TRBV12-3 or TRBV12-4 and J is TRBJ1-5, with D unresolved. This CDR3 is 13 amino acids long. Trimming stripped 2 bases from V and 7 bases from J, with 9 bases between. CDR3 residues: CASSLRDAQPQHF. The DNA of the CDR3 is TGTGCCAGCAGTTTACGAGACGCGCAGCCCCAGCATTTT.